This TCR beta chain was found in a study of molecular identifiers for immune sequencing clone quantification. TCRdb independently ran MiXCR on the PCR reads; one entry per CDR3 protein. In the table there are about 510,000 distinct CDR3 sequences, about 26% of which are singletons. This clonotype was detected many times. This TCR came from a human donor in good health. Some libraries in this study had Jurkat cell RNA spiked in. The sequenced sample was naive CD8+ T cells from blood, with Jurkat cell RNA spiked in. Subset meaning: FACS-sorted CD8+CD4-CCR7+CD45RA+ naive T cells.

As DNA, the CDR3 is TGTGCCAGCAGCTCCGGGGATACGGACAGCAGCACAGATACGCAGTATTTT. It encodes CASSSGDTDSSTDTQYF. V is TRBV7-8 and J is TRBJ2-3; TRBD1 is a possible D gene (6 bases). Germline V gene lookup returns CDR1 SGHVS and CDR2 FQNEAQ. Trimming pared 4 bases from V and 0 bases from J, leaving 17 bases between. This CDR3 contains 17 residues.